This note documents a single T cell receptor (beta chain) sequence. The antigen remains undetermined. The authors prepared UMI-labeled TRB cDNA libraries by 5' RACE. TCRdb derives one entry per CDR3 protein from the 5' RACE reads, leaving out DNA. Recorded for this sample: fewer than 55,000 distinct CDR3 sequences. The sample comes from a study of CXCR3-negative and CXCR3-positive naive CD8 T cells. Overall study findings and caveats: Hydrophobicity was higher for TRB CDR3s found in CXCR3-positive naive cells than in CXCR3-negative naive cells. Naive CXCR3-positive and CXCR3-negative cells shared similar TRBV-TRBJ usage, unlike memory cells. From TRB CDR3 properties, TCR strength was inferred; surface CD5 did not differ between naive subsets. Comparably high diversity marked both naive subsets, whereas memory CD8+ cells had much lower diversity.

This TCR was recovered from a human donor in good health. Some clones in this sample may be carry-over from other donors' samples. Sequences were obtained from naive CXCR3- CD8+ T cells from blood. Subset noted: CD45RO-CCR7+CD27+CD95- naive CD8+ T cells lacking CXCR3 (TNR3-).

CDR3 loop: CATSIRTHLTDTQYF. The rearrangement uses TRBV15 and TRBJ2-3; TCRdb's D call, TRBD1, is unchecked because there is no DNA. The CDR3 is 15 amino acids. Germline V gives CDR1 LNHNV, CDR2 YYDKDF (reference sequence).